This TCR beta chain was found in a study of beta chain features in type 1 diabetes. Expressed TCRB transcripts got sequenced, as all isolated RNA was reverse transcribed. Method: immunoSEQ multiplex PCR; TCRdb's copy keeps in-frame clones and lacks some. The table includes about 450,000 clones, roughly 10% detected once. Germline CDR1 reads SGHRS; CDR2 reads YFSETQ. The CDR3 consists of 16 residues. The V end was cut by 1 base, the J end by 0 bases, with 11 bases between. The table lists this clone with many counts. The specimen sequenced was naive CD4+ T cells from blood. This clonotype originated in a woman between 18 and 30 years old in good health. The J gene is TRBJ2-1, the V gene TRBV5-1; D is undetermined. The CDR3 spells CASSLLGGSSYNEQFF. CDR3 in DNA: TGCGCCAGCAGCTTGCTGGGCGGCAGCTCCTACAATGAGCAGTTCTTC.